Below, 10 T cell receptor beta chains from the same sample are listed, as sequenced in a study of immune cell composition in non-small cell lung cancer. This table comes from immunoSEQ multiplex PCR, and its TCRdb copy is limited to in-frame clones, with some not included. The data show 4,500 to 6,000 clones, with just under 75% seen just once and around 14% held by the top ten. The normal lung sample lay at least 3 cm, and maximally far, from the tumour. The sequencing input was non-adjacent lung tissue. These receptors were collected from a human donor with non-small cell lung cancer.

This sequence joins TRBV15 and TRBJ2-5, with unresolved D. CDR1 and CDR2 from the germline V gene are LNHNV and YYDKDF (reference sequence). Deletions cut 4 bases from V and 5 bases from J, with 8 bases between. The CDR3 contains 12 residues. In DNA, the CDR3 is TGTGCCACCAGCACCGAACGGGAGACCCAGTACTTC. Encoded protein: CATSTERETQYF.

The DNA for the CDR3 is TGCGCCAGCAGGAATGCGGCTAGCGGGGGCTACAATGAGCAGTTCTTC. It specifies CASRNAASGGYNEQFF. V usage is TRBV4-3 and J usage is TRBJ2-1, with 10 nucleotides matching TRBD2. The CDR3 length is 16 residues. Germline V gives CDR1 LGHNA, CDR2 YSLEER. Trimming cost V 6 bases and J 3 bases; bases outside gene matches: 8.

This clone was observed a handful of times. V gene TRBV12-5 combines with J gene TRBJ1-1, with 9 bases matching TRBD1. V shed 6 bases, J shed 0 bases, and the junction held 8 bases outside the gene matches. This CDR3 spans 16 amino acids. The V gene's germline CDR1 is LGHNT and CDR2 FRNRAP. CDR3 sequence: CASGSGQGNLNTEAFF. DNA of the CDR3: TGTGCTAGTGGCTCCGGACAGGGGAATTTGAACACTGAAGCTTTCTTT.

The chain uses TRBV19 and TRBJ2-3, with a weak D call TRBD2 (6 bases). The V and J ends lost 5 bases and 2 bases respectively, with 11 bases between them. The CDR3 totals 14 residues. CDR1 LNHDA and CDR2 SQIVND come from the germline V gene (reference sequence). The CDR3 coding sequence is TGTGCCAGTAGTGACGGGACTTACACAGATACGCAGTATTTT. Its protein product is CASSDGTYTDTQYF.

This clone was seen a single time. This sequence joins TRBV7-9 and TRBJ2-5; 8 bases agree with TRBD1. Trimming removed 4 bases from V and 4 bases from J; junction bases left unmatched: 5. CDR1 is SEHNR, CDR2 FQNEAQ, per germline (reference sequence). The length of the CDR3 is 14 residues. The CDR3 sequence is CASSYSTGVETQYF. The CDR3 nucleotides read TGTGCCAGCAGCTACTCGACAGGGGTAGAGACCCAGTACTTC.

This clone has just a few counts. V usage is TRBV21-1 and J usage is TRBJ1-2. TRBV21-1 is a documented pseudogene. The CDR3 contains 14 residues. The CDR3 region has the DNA TGTGCCAGCAGCAAAGATCACGCGGTATATGGCTACACCTTC. Protein product: CASSKDHAVYGYTF.

This clone was recorded once. This chain connects TRBV9 to TRBJ2-1, with TRBD1 identical over 8 bases. The ends lost 0 bases at V and 7 bases at J; junction bases unmatched: 9. The CDR3 consists of 16 residues. CDR1 and CDR2 from the germline V gene are SGDLS and YYNGEE. The CDR3 sequence is CASSVETGTGANEQFF. The CDR3 nucleotides read TGTGCCAGCAGCGTAGAGACCGGGACAGGAGCTAATGAGCAGTTCTTC.

This sequence joins TRBV28 and TRBJ1-1, with D uncertain. CDR1 is MDHEN and CDR2 is SYDVKM in the germline V gene. This CDR3 has 15 amino acids. Between the trimmed V and J ends, which lost 3 bases and 0 bases, there was a span of 11 bases. The CDR3, as DNA: TGTGCCAGCAGTTTTAATACGGGGATGAACACTGAAGCTTTCTTT. It is translated as CASSFNTGMNTEAFF.

The rearrangement uses TRBV6-5 and TRBJ1-2; tentatively, D is TRBD1 (6 bases). Trimming removed 5 bases from V and 4 bases from J, with 14 bases in between. Germline loops: CDR1 MNHEY, CDR2 SVGAGI. There are 14 residues in the CDR3. CDR3 region: CASSRLGGLYGYTF. The CDR3 nucleotides read TGTGCCAGCAGTCGGTTGGGGGGGCTCTATGGCTACACCTTC.

The chain couples TRBV2 to TRBJ2-1; TRBD2 matches 10 bases. Germline trimming cut 6 bases from V and 8 bases from J; bases unmatched to any gene: 7. Germline V gene lookup returns CDR1 SNHLY and CDR2 FYNNEI. The CDR3 loop spans 14 amino acids. The CDR3 here is CASRELAGLDEQFF. The DNA of the CDR3 is TGTGCCAGCAGGGAACTAGCGGGGCTTGATGAGCAGTTCTTC.